This T cell receptor (beta chain) is drawn from a study of blood T cell repertoires in COVID-19 (dated by TCRdb to about 2020). The study in broad terms: The collaborator samples originated in the United States, Italy and Spain and spanned the acute and convalescent phases of COVID-19. The prospective study material was composed of cDNA or gDNA derived from T cells, B-cell-depleted T cells, or PBMCs. Subjects who had been exposed to COVID-19, were actively infected with it, or had recovered from it provided the deeply sampled blood TCRbeta repertoires that made up the dataset. The repertoires were released in a freely available public database intended as a resource for research on the immune response to SARS-CoV-2. Samples came from the ongoing ImmuneRACE study (first 160 participants) plus 1,254 subjects from 6 global collaborators. Nearly every sample came with metadata listing a de-identified subject ID, COVID-19 status, age in years and sex. HLA class I and class II types, where available, came from metadata supplied by the sample provider rather than from assay-based typing.

TCRbeta CDR3 regions were amplified from genomic DNA by means of the immunoSEQ Assay, a bias-controlled multiplex PCR. Turning to the authors' computational methods: Nucleated cell counts per sample were estimated from amplification of reference gene primers within the assay. To quantify the absolute abundance of each unique TCRbeta CDR3 rearrangement, sequence reads were collapsed and filtered. Productive Simpson clonality was computed per sample as the square root of Simpson's diversity index over productive rearrangements. Here the immuneACCESS table is served through TCRdb, limited to in-frame sequences with V and J called. Missing clones are a known gap in these copies; in checked studies unresolved V genes cover under half, and the rest lacks a known reason. The DNA was the basis for D and trimming; V, J and clone size are from that table. This sample has about 190,000 clones in its table, and about 88% of those were observed once. The ten largest clones capture 6.2% of the sample.

Trimming takes 6 bases from V and 1 base from J, and the germline ends sit 12 bases apart. Via the germline V gene, CDR1 is SQVTM and CDR2 ANQGSEA. The CDR3 sequence holds 14 residues, the cysteine and phenylalanine included. Kept here is only the CDR3 DNA, which spans 42 bases and is read in frame from base 1. In regard to this clone: It lacks a known antigen. Nothing much larger sits one base from this clone, and base qualities are not available.

Samples from volunteer blood donors who had recovered from COVID-19 were contributed by a second Seattle source. Collaborating institutions collected whole blood in K2EDTA tubes following their own protocols. Collaborator samples were shipped for TCRbeta analysis as frozen whole blood, isolated PBMCs, or DNA extracted from either sample type. The full study reports these points: The quantity of clinical and demographic metadata differed by source and by participant and was supplied without curation.

This receptor was taken from a woman in her thirties or forties who had recovered from COVID-19. The chain links TRBV29-1 with TRBJ1-4; perhaps TRBD1 is the D gene, with 6 bases matching. The sequenced sample was peripheral blood. The CDR3 region has the sequence CSVRGGGTNEKLFF. The DNA sequence is given as TGCAGCGTGCGGGGGGGCGGAACTAATGAAAAACTGTTTTTT.